The 14 T cell receptor beta chains given below trace back to one sample, sequenced in a study of T cell responses to AZD1222 COVID-19 vaccine. Some clones are missing from TCRdb's copy, which holds only in-frame ones; the method was immunoSEQ multiplex PCR. The table has over 130,000 clones, 90% seen once. Sequencing was performed on peripheral blood, taken 28 days after the second AZD1222 dose. The source of these receptors is an adult who received the AZD1222 COVID-19 vaccine.

The chain joins TRBV9 to TRBJ2-7, with D possibly TRBD2 on 6 matching bases. Trimming left V 1 base short and J 0 bases short, with 17 bases between. The CDR3 is 17 amino acids. Germline V gene sequence: CDR1 SGDLS, CDR2 YYNGEE. CDR3 nucleotide sequence: TGTGCCAGCAGCGTAAACCAGGGACTCCGGAGCTCCTACGAGCAGTACTTC. Its translation: CASSVNQGLRSSYEQYF. Full variable domain (missing parts from reference TRBV9 and TRBJ2-7): DSGVTQTPKHLITATGQRVTLRCSPRSGDLSVYWYQQSLDQGLQFLIQYYNGEERAKGNILERFSAQQFPDLHSELNLSSLELGDSALYFCASSVNQGLRSSYEQYFGPGTRLTVT.

The chain joins TRBV6-5 to TRBJ2-2; D gene uncertain. Per germline, CDR1 MNHEY and CDR2 SVGAGI. The CDR3 consists of 16 residues. V lost 2 bases, J lost 1 base, and 11 bases lay in between. The CDR3 DNA reads TGTGCCAGCAGTTACAAGGGAAAAGGGAACACCGGGGAGCTGTTTTTT. Protein product: CASSYKGKGNTGELFF.

This chain joins TRBV5-4 and TRBJ2-3, with D maybe TRBD1 (6 bases). The germline CDR1 and CDR2 sequences are SGHNT and YYREEE (reference sequence). V lost 0 bases, J lost 3 bases, and 11 bases lay in between. CDR3 length equals 15 residues. The CDR3 loop reads CASSLGGTLTDTQYF. CDR3 nucleotide sequence: TGTGCCAGCAGCTTGGGTGGGACACTTACAGATACGCAGTATTTT.

The chain recombines TRBV27 with TRBJ1-2; D possibly corresponds to TRBD1 (5 bases). The V end was cut by 7 bases, the J end by 4 bases, with 16 bases between. This CDR3 comprises 14 residues. Germline-derived CDR1 and CDR2 are MNHEY and SMNVEV (reference sequence). CDR3 amino acids: CASTSSGSSYGYTF. The CDR3 DNA is TGTGCCAGCACCTCGTCAGGGTCGAGCTATGGCTACACCTTC.

The table lists this clone with a few counts. The CDR3 sequence: CASSMNDVNQPQHF. CDR3 nucleotides: TGTGCCAGCAGCATGAATGACGTCAATCAGCCCCAGCATTTT. The chain joins TRBV5-5 to TRBJ1-5; D remains ambiguous. The CDR3 has 14 residues. Germline V CDR1 and CDR2: SGHKS, YYEKEE (reference sequence). V lost 4 bases and J lost 3, with 11 bases in between.

V gene TRBV15 combines with J gene TRBJ1-2, with D uncertain. The germline V and J ends were trimmed by 5 bases and 1 base, with 11 bases remaining between them. Germline assignment: CDR1 LNHNV and CDR2 YYDKDF (reference sequence). The CDR3 covers 14 residues. The CDR3 DNA reads as TGTGCCACCAGCCCCCAGACGGTTAACTATGGCTACACCTTC. Amino acids: CATSPQTVNYGYTF.

This clone appeared a single time. The V and J genes are TRBV6-5 and TRBJ1-1; 8 bases align to TRBD1. CDR3 size: 14 residues. CDR1 and CDR2 from the germline V gene are MNHEY and SVGAGI. Trimming cost V 0 bases and J 3 bases; bases outside gene matches: 0. This CDR3 reads CASSYSTGDTEAFF. Here the CDR3 DNA reads TGTGCCAGCAGTTACTCGACAGGGGACACTGAAGCTTTCTTT.

CDR3 DNA: TGTGCCAGCAGCGACAGGGACAGCAATCAGCCCCAGCATTTT. This sequence encodes CASSDRDSNQPQHF. This chain uses TRBV6-5 with TRBJ1-5, with 7 nucleotides matching TRBD1. The CDR3 consists of 14 residues. V lost 6 bases and J lost 1; bases outside the gene matches: 3. Germline V CDR1 and CDR2: MNHEY, SVGAGI.

This chain joins TRBV28 and TRBJ2-1; 9 bases agree with TRBD1. This CDR3 contains 19 residues. Germline CDR1 is MDHEN and CDR2 is SYDVKM. After removal of 6 bases from V and 2 bases from J, the junction contained 17 bases not matched to a gene. In DNA form, the CDR3 reads TGTGCCAGCAGCCTTGAGACTACTGACAGGGGGGGCCCCTACAATGAGCAGTTCTTC. This encodes CASSLETTDRGGPYNEQFF.

The rearrangement links TRBV2 to TRBJ2-5; the match to TRBD2 covers 16 bases. The trim removed 6 bases at V and 5 bases at J, leaving 6 bases unmatched. The CDR3 contains 16 residues. Germline V gives CDR1 SNHLY, CDR2 FYNNEI. The CDR3 nucleotides read TGTGCCAGCAGCCCGGGACTAGCGGGAGGGTGGGAGACCCAGTACTTC. Protein: CASSPGLAGGWETQYF.

The chain has TRBV6-5 and TRBJ1-1; D is ambiguous. Germline CDR1 MNHEY, CDR2 SVGAGI. This CDR3 spans 15 amino acids. Trimming removed 8 bases at V and 0 bases at J, with 16 bases between. CDR3 protein: CASVPLGQMNTEAFF. The CDR3 nucleotides are TGTGCCAGCGTCCCACTGGGTCAGATGAACACTGAAGCTTTCTTT.

The CDR3 coding sequence is TGTGCCAGTACTGGGACTAGCGGGAGGGCGAACTACAATGAGCAGTTCTTC. Amino acids: CASTGTSGRANYNEQFF. The rearrangement joins TRBV19 to TRBJ2-1, with 16 bases fitting TRBD2. This CDR3 is built from 17 residues. J lost 3 bases, V lost 7 bases, and 6 bases had no gene match. The V gene's germline CDR1 is LNHDA and CDR2 SQIVND (reference sequence).

This chain uses TRBV7-2 with TRBJ2-4, with D possibly TRBD2 on 5 matching bases. Germline V gene lookup returns CDR1 SGHTA and CDR2 FQGNSA. V was shortened by 5 bases and J by 3 bases, with 14 bases between the two germline ends. The CDR3 loop spans 15 amino acids. The DNA for the CDR3 is TGTGCCAGCAGCAACGGGAAGGGTTTCAAAAACATTCAGTACTTC. As protein: CASSNGKGFKNIQYF.

The chain recombines TRBV2 with TRBJ2-7; D gene unclear. Trimming cost V 7 bases and J 4 bases, with 8 bases left between them. CDR3 length: 11 residues. Germline V gene lookup returns CDR1 SNHLY and CDR2 FYNNEI. The CDR3 is CASKSEYEQYF. The CDR3 nucleotides read TGTGCCAGCAAATCCGAGTACGAGCAGTACTTC.